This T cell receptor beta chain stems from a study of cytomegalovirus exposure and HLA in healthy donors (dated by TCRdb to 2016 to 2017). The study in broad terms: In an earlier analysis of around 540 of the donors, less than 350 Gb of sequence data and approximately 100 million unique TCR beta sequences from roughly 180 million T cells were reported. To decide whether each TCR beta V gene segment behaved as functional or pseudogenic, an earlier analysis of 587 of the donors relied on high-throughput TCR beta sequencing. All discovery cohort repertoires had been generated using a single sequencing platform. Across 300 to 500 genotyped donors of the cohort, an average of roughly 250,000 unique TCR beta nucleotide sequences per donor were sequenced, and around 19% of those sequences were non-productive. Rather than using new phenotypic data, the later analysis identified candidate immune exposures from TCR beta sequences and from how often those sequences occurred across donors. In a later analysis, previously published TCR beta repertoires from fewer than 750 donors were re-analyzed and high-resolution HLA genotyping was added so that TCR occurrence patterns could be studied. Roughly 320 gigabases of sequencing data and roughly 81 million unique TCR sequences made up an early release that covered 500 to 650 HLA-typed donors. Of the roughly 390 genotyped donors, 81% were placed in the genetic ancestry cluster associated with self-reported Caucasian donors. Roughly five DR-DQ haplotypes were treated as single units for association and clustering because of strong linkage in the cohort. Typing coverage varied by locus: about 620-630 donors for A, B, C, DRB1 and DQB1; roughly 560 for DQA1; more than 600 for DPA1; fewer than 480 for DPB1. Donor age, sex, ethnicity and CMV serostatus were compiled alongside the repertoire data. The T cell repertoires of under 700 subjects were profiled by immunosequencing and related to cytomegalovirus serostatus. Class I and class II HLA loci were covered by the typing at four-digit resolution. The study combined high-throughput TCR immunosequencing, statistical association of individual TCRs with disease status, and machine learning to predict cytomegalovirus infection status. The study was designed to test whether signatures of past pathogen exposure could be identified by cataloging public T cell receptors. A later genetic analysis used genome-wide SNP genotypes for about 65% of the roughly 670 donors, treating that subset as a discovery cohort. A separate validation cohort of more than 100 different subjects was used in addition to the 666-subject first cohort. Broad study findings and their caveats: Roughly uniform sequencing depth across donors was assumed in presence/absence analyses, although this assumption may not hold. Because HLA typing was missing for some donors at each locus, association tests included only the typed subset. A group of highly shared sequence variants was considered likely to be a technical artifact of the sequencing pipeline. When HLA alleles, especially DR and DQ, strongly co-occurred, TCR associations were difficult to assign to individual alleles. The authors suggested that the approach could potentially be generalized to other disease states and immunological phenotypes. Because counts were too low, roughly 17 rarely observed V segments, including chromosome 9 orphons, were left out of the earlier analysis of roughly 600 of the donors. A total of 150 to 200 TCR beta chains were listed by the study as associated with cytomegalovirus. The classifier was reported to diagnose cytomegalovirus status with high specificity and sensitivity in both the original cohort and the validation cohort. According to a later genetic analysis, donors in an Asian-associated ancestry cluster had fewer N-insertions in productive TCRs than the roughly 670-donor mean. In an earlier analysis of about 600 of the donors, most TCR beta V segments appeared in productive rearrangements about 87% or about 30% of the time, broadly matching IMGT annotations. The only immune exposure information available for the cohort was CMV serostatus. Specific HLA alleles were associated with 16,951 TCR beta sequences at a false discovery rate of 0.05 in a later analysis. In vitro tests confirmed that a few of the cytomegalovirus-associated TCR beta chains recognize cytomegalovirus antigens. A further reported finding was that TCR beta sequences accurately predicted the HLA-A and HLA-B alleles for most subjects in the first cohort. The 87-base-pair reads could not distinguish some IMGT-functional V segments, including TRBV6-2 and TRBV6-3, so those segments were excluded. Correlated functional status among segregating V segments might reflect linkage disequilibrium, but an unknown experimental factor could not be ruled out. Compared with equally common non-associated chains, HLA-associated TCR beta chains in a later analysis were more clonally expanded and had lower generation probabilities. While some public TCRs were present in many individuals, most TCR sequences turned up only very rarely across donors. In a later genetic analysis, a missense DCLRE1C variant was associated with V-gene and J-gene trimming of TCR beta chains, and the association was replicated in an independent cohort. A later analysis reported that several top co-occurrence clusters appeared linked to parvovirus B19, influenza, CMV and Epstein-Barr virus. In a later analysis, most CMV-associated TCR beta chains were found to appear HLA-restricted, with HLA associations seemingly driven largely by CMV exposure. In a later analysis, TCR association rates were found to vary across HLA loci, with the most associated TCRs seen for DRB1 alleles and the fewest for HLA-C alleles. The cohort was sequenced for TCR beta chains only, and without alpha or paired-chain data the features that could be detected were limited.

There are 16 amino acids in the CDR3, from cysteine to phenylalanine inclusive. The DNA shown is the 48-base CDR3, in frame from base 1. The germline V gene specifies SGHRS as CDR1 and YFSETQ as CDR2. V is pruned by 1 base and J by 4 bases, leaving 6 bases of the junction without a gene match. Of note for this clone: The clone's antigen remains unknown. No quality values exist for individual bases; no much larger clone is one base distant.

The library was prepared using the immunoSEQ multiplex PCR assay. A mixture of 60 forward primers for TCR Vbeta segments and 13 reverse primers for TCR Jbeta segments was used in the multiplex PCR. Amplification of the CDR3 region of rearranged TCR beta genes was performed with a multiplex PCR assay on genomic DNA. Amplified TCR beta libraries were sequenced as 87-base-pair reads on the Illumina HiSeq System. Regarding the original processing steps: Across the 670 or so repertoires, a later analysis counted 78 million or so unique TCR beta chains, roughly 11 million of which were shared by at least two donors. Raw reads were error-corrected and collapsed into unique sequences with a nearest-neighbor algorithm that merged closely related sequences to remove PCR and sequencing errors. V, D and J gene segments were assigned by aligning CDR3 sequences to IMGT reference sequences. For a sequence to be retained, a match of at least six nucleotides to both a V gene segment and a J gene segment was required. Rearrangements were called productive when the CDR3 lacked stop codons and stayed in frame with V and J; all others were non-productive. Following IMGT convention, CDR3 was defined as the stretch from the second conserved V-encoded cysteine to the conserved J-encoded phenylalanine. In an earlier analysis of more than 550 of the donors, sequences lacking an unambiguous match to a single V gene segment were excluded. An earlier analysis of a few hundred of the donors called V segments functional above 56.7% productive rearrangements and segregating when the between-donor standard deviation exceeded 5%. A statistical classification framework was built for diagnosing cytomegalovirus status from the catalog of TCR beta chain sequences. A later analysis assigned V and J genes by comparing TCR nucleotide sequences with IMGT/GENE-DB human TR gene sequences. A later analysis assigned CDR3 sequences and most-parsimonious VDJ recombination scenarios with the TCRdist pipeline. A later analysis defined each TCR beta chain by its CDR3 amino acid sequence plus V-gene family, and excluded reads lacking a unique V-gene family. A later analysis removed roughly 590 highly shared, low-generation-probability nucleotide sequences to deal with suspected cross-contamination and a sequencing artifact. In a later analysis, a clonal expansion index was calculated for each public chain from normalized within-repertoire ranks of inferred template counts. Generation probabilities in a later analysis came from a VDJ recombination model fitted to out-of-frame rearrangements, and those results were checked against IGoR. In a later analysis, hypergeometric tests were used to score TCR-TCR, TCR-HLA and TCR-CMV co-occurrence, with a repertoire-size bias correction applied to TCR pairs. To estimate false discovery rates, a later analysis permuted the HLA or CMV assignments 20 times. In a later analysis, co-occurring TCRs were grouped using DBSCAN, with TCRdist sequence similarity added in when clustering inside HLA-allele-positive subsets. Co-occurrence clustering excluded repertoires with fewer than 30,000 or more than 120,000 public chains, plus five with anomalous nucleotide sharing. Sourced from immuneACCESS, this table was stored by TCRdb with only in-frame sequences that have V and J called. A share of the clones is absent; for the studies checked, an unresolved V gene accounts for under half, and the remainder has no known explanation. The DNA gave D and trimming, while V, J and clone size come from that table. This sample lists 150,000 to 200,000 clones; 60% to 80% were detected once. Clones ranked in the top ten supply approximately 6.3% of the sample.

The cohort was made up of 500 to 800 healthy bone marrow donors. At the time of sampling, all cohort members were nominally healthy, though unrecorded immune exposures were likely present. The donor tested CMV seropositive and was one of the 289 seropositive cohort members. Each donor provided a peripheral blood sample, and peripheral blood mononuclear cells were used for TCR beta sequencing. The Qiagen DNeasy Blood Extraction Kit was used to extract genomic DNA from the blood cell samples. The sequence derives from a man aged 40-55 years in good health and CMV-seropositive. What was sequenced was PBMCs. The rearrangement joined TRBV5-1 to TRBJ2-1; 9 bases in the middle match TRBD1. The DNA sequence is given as TGCGCCAGCAGCTTGTTCGGGACAGGGTCATACAATGAGCAGTTCTTC. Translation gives CASSLFGTGSYNEQFF. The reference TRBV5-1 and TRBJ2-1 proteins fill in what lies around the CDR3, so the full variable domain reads KAGVTQTPRYLIKTRGQQVTLSCSPISGHRSVSWYQQTPGQGLQFLFEYFSETQRNKGNFPGRFSGRQFSNSRSEMNVSTLELGDSALYLCASSLFGTGSYNEQFFGPGTRLTVL.